The 9 T cell receptor beta chains presented below share a single source sample, sequenced in a study of shared clonotypes between healthy human individuals. Data came from immunoSEQ multiplex PCR; TCRdb stores just in-frame clones and leaves some out. The sample includes about 2 million clones, roughly 95% of them seen just once. CD45RO-negative, CCR7-selected cells formed the naive CD8 fraction, which excluded terminally differentiated effector memory CD45RA+ cells. The sequencing sample was made of naive CD8+ T cells sorted from blood. The receptors originated from a man aged 18 to 30 in good health.

The chain recombines TRBV5-6 with TRBJ1-2, with a tentative D call TRBD1 (5 bases). The germline V gene encodes CDR1 SGHDT and CDR2 YYEEEE. V lost 0 bases, J lost 7 bases, and 13 bases lay in between. This CDR3 comprises 14 residues. The CDR3 nucleotides are TGTGCCAGCAGCTTGGAGGGCGGGACCGGTGGCTACACCTTC. Residues: CASSLEGGTGGYTF. The entire variable domain, with the rest obtained from reference TRBV5-6 and TRBJ1-2, is as follows: DAGVTQSPTHLIKTRGQQVTLRCSPKSGHDTVSWYQQALGQGPQFIFQYYEEEERQRGNFPDRFSGHQFPNYSSELNVNALLLGDSALYLCASSLEGGTGGYTFGSGTRLTVV.

The J gene is TRBJ1-4, the V gene TRBV4-3, with TRBD1 as a possible D gene (5 bases). Germline values: CDR1 LGHNA, CDR2 YSLEER. This CDR3 region has 15 residues. Trimming took 4 bases from V and 4 from J, leaving 13 bases between them. CDR3 residues: CASSLTGLNNEKLFF. CDR3 bases: TGCGCCAGCAGCCTGACGGGACTGAATAATGAAAAACTGTTTTTT.

The rearrangement joins TRBV7-9 to TRBJ2-5; D not resolved. Germline V gives CDR1 SEHNR, CDR2 FQNEAQ (reference sequence). The CDR3 contains 12 residues. V was cut by 5 bases and J by 5 bases, with 9 bases left in between. CDR3 DNA sequence: TGTGCCAGCAGCCGTTCCATGGAGACCCAGTACTTC. Its protein is CASSRSMETQYF.

The chain carries TRBV5-1 and TRBJ2-7; D might be TRBD2 (5 bases). V was clipped by 4 bases and J by 3 bases, with 14 bases between them. The CDR3 sequence is 14 residues long. The germline V gene encodes CDR1 SGHRS and CDR2 YFSETQ. The CDR3 DNA is TGCGCCAGCAGCCCCCGGGATCCACGCTACGAGCAGTACTTC. Translation gives CASSPRDPRYEQYF.

This clone was recorded once. The genes are TRBV14 and TRBJ2-7; maybe TRBD1 (6 bases). V lost 1 base to trimming and J lost 6 bases, with 13 bases between them. CDR1 and CDR2 from the germline V gene are SGHDN and FVKESK. The CDR3 is 14 amino acids. CDR3 bases: TGTGCCAGCAGCCAAGCGAACAGGGCGGGCGAGCAGTACTTC. Translated: CASSQANRAGEQYF. The full variable domain, its missing parts supplied by reference TRBV14 and TRBJ2-7, is EAGVTQFPSHSVIEKGQTVTLRCDPISGHDNLYWYRRVMGKEIKFLLHFVKESKQDESGMPNNRFLAERTGGTYSTLKVQPAELEDSGVYFCASSQANRAGEQYFGPGTRLTVT.

The chain employs TRBV29-1 and TRBJ2-7; TRBD1 is a possible D gene (5 bases). Germline CDR1 is SQVTM and CDR2 is ANQGSEA. V lost 1 base and J 6 bases, leaving 10 bases between the germline ends. The CDR3 sequence is 12 residues long. The CDR3 sequence: CSVEVGVFEQYF. CDR3 in DNA: TGCAGCGTTGAAGTAGGGGTGTTCGAGCAGTACTTC.

The CDR3 DNA sequence: TGTGCCAGCAGGGATTTACTAGCGGGGGCAGATACGCAGTATTTT. Translated, it gives CASRDLLAGADTQYF. V and J are TRBV28 and TRBJ2-3, with 11 bases fitting TRBD2. This CDR3 comprises 15 residues. The trim removed 6 bases at V and 4 bases at J, leaving 6 bases unmatched. Germline V gene lookup returns CDR1 MDHEN and CDR2 SYDVKM.

The rearrangement joins TRBV9 to TRBJ1-2; D perhaps matches TRBD1 (5 bases). The V gene lost 0 bases and the J gene lost 4 bases, with 13 bases spanning the gap. This CDR3 has 15 amino acids. CDR1 and CDR2 from the germline V gene are SGDLS and YYNGEE. The CDR3 spells CASSVVGVGAYGYTF. The DNA of the CDR3 is TGTGCCAGCAGCGTAGTGGGGGTCGGGGCCTATGGCTACACCTTC.

The CDR3 DNA reads TGTGCCAGCACCCTAAAGGGGCTAGCGGGAGCTTATCAGTTCTTC. This translates into CASTLKGLAGAYQFF. The chain uses TRBV7-2 and TRBJ2-1, with TRBD2 identical over 10 bases. The CDR3 consists of 15 residues. Germline lookup yields CDR1 SGHTA and CDR2 FQGNSA. Trimming at V came to 7 bases and at J to 13 bases, leaving 16 bases not matched to a gene. The complete variable domain, with remaining parts taken from reference TRBV7-2 and TRBJ2-1, reads GAGVSQSPSNKVTEKGKDVELRCDPISGHTALYWYRQSLGQGLEFLIYFQGNSAPDKSGLPSDRFSAERTGGSVSTLTIQRTQQEDSAVYLCASTLKGLAGAYQFFGPGTRLTVL.